This TCR beta chain comes out of a study of CD8 T cells in ankylosing spondylitis. TCRdb independently ran MiXCR on the 5' RACE reads; one entry per CDR3 protein. The sample records a few hundred thousand distinct CDR3 sequences, about 18% being singletons. J lost 6 bases, V lost 3 bases, and 14 bases had no gene match. Germline V gene data show CDR1 as SGHRS and CDR2 as YFSETQ. The CDR3 has 17 amino acids. Sequencing was performed on blood, either unsorted or a sorted T cell fraction (not recorded which). This clonotype originated in a male donor with ankylosing spondylitis or in good health (not recorded which). The chain recombines TRBV5-1 with TRBJ2-7, with 11 bases fitting TRBD2. The CDR3 is CASSSGLAVIPQFEQYF. In DNA form, the CDR3 reads TGCGCCAGCAGCTCGGGACTAGCGGTGATCCCCCAGTTCGAGCAGTACTTC.